These 12 T cell receptor beta chains were all obtained from the same sample, sequenced in a study of blood T cell repertoires in COVID-19. Profiling relied on immunoSEQ multiplex PCR, and the TCRdb table lists in-frame clones only, not all of them. The sample shows roughly 280,000 clones, 91% of them seen only once. The sample comprised PBMCs or T cells enriched from blood (not recorded which). These receptors were taken from a man aged 35 to 55 who had been exposed to COVID-19.

The V gene is TRBV21-1, the J gene TRBJ2-2; the D call TRBD1 from the table was never checked on the DNA. TRBV21-1 has pseudogene status. The length of the CDR3 is 18 residues. CDR3 coding DNA: TGTGCCAGCAGCAAATTTAGTTCCCCCAGGGAATACACCGGGGAGCTGTTTTTT. Encoded protein: CASSKFSSPREYTGELFF.

The chain has TRBV7-2 and TRBJ2-3; maybe TRBD2 (6 bases). The germline CDR1 and CDR2 sequences are SGHTA and FQGNSA. This CDR3 has 15 amino acids. V was trimmed by 1 base and J by 2 bases, leaving 10 bases between them. The CDR3 sequence is CASSLGGLNTDTQYF. CDR3 DNA sequence: TGTGCCAGCAGCTTAGGGGGACTTAACACAGATACGCAGTATTTT.

The rearrangement uses TRBV6-1 and TRBJ1-5; D remains ambiguous. The CDR3 is 14 amino acids. The germline CDR1 and CDR2 sequences are MNHNS and SASEGT. V was trimmed by 1 base and J by 4 bases, leaving 8 bases between them. The CDR3 DNA is TGTGCCAGCAGTGAAGTAGCCATAAATCAGCCCCAGCATTTT. The encoded protein is CASSEVAINQPQHF.

CDR3 sequence reads: CATSRDRFRGVGQPQHF. The CDR3 DNA reads TGTGCCACCAGCAGAGATCGGTTTCGGGGGGTTGGTCAGCCCCAGCATTTT. The chain couples TRBV15 to TRBJ1-5; tentatively, D is TRBD1 (5 bases). CDR1 is LNHNV, CDR2 YYDKDF, per germline (reference sequence). The length of the CDR3 is 17 residues. V dropped 0 bases and J dropped 6 bases, with 18 bases sitting between them.

The chain is built from TRBV27 and TRBJ2-7; 7 positions agree with TRBD2. J was trimmed by 2 bases and V by 2 bases; bases with no gene match: 3. This CDR3 spans 14 amino acids. CDR1 MNHEY and CDR2 SMNVEV come from the germline V gene (reference sequence). CDR3 loop: CASSLTSVAYEQYF. The CDR3 region has the DNA TGTGCCAGCAGTTTAACTAGCGTCGCCTACGAGCAGTACTTC.

This clone has more than one count but fewer than ten. The CDR3 nucleotides read TGCGCCAGCACGGATTTCAGGGGAACCGATACGCAGTATTTT. Translation gives CASTDFRGTDTQYF. The chain has TRBV5-1 and TRBJ2-3, with D possibly TRBD1 on 6 matching bases. The CDR3 has 14 amino acids. The ends were cut back, 6 bases at V and 6 bases at J, with 17 bases in the middle. CDR1 is SGHRS and CDR2 is YFSETQ in the germline V gene.

The chain uses TRBV23-1 and TRBJ2-2, with 8 bases that match TRBD1. TRBV23-1 is recorded as an ORF, its role being uncertain. This CDR3 contains 17 residues. V lost 0 bases to trimming and J lost 4 bases; unmatched junction nucleotides: 7. CDR3 amino acids: CASSQSCGQGFTGELFF. CDR3 DNA sequence: TGCGCCAGCAGTCAATCTTGCGGACAGGGTTTCACCGGGGAGCTGTTTTTT.

The rearrangement uses TRBV7-8 and TRBJ1-5, with D tentatively TRBD1 (6 bases). V lost 3 bases and J lost 2, with 11 bases in between. CDR3 length equals 15 residues. Germline loops: CDR1 SGHVS, CDR2 FQNEAQ. The CDR3 sequence is CASSLAGDGNQPQHF. CDR3 sequence (DNA): TGTGCCAGCAGCTTGGCAGGGGATGGCAATCAGCCCCAGCATTTT.

This clone occurred once. This sequence joins TRBV7-9 and TRBJ1-2; D call uncertain. This CDR3 has 11 amino acids. Germline V gives CDR1 SEHNR, CDR2 FQNEAQ (reference sequence). V was trimmed by 7 bases and J by 8 bases, leaving 11 bases between them. The DNA for the CDR3 is TGTGCCAGCACCTTTGGGAGCGGCTACACCTTC. Residues: CASTFGSGYTF.

The chain links TRBV28 to TRBJ2-2; 7 bases are a match to TRBD1. V shed 1 base and J 4 bases; nucleotides not matched to a gene: 3. Germline lookup yields CDR1 MDHEN and CDR2 SYDVKM. The CDR3 runs 15 residues. The CDR3 loop is CASSLSAGGTGELFF. The DNA for the CDR3 is TGTGCCAGCAGTTTATCGGCAGGGGGCACCGGGGAGCTGTTTTTT.

The CDR3 DNA sequence: TGCGCCAGCAGCTTGGAGCCGCCCGGGATCACAGATACGCAGTATTTT. Translation: CASSLEPPGITDTQYF. The V and J genes are TRBV5-1 and TRBJ2-3; D is perhaps TRBD2 (5 bases). This CDR3 contains 16 residues. Germline V lookup: CDR1 SGHRS, CDR2 YFSETQ. The germline V and J ends were trimmed by 0 bases and 2 bases, with 13 bases remaining between them.

The rearrangement uses TRBV4-2 and TRBJ2-5, with TRBD2 matching over 8 bases. CDR1 and CDR2 (germline): LGHNA, YNFKEQ. The CDR3 sequence is 14 residues long. Germline trimming cut 4 bases from V and 2 bases from J; bases unmatched to any gene: 3. CDR3 DNA: TGTGCCAGCAGCCCGGGAGGGGAACAAGAGACCCAGTACTTC. It encodes CASSPGGEQETQYF.